This T cell receptor (beta chain) was sequenced in a study of T cell repertoires in cytomegalovirus infection. Turning to the study itself: CMV infection and matching HLA type were both indicated by public TCR beta signatures.

Trimming pared 2 bases from V and 1 base from J, leaving 8 bases between. This CDR3 has 14 amino acids. CDR1 and CDR2 from the germline V gene are MNHEY and SVGEGT. TCRdb redid the calling of the reads with MiXCR, one entry per CDR3 protein. The table lists 200,000 to 250,000 distinct CDR3 sequences, approximately 13% of them singletons, with 1.5% to 2% in the top ten. General study points: HLA-C-restricted TCR beta clonotypes specific for CMV led the ex vivo response. Carriage of CMV together with the relevant HLA was identifiable through cumulative public TCR beta family frequency.

A remark on this clonotype: Its antigen is still unknown.

The chain is built from TRBV6-2 or TRBV6-3 and TRBJ1-1; no definite D call. Sequenced input: PBMCs. The source is a human donor in good health (CMV status not recorded). Some clones in this sample may be carry-over from other donors' samples. The CDR3 region is CASSYLPENTEAFF. CDR3 bases: TGTGCCAGCAGTTACCTGCCAGAGAACACTGAAGCTTTCTTT.